This record concerns one TCR beta chain sequence. A multiplex PCR was run with 60 Vbeta primers and 13 Jbeta primers. Some clones are missing from TCRdb's copy, which holds only in-frame ones; the method was immunoSEQ multiplex PCR. Found here are approximately 88,000 clones, over 60% of them singletons; the top ten hold roughly 4.8%. This sample is drawn from a study of cytomegalovirus exposure and HLA in healthy donors. In germline, CDR1 is SGHDN, CDR2 FVKESK. This CDR3 contains 14 residues. Germline trimming cut 5 bases from V and 5 bases from J; bases unmatched to any gene: 7. The chain combines TRBV14 with TRBJ2-5, with 8 bases fitting TRBD1. The sequenced sample was PBMCs. The clonotype originates from a young man in good health and CMV-seropositive. The CDR3: CASSYRGARETQYF. As DNA, the CDR3 is TGTGCCAGCAGCTACAGGGGGGCTAGGGAGACCCAGTACTTC.